What follows describes a single T cell receptor beta chain. This clone occurred once. Its antigen specificity is not known. Per-base qualities were not stored, and no clone one base away is much larger. One read represents weak support. The CDR3, cysteine through phenylalanine, is 14 amino acids long. Only the CDR3 region is kept as DNA, spanning 42 bases read in frame from base 1. V trim: 6 bases; J trim: 6 bases; unmatched bases: 7. Reading the germline V gene gives CDR1 SGHAT and CDR2 FQNNGV. This sample is drawn from a study of metastatic and nonmetastatic thyroid tumors (dated by TCRdb to about 2020). As for the study more broadly: Repertoires from peripheral blood and from tumor or nodule tissue samples of malignant and benign thyroid patients were compared. Points the paper makes about the study in general: In both blood and tumor samples, malignant tumors were reported to have significantly higher TCR beta diversity than benign nodules.

Library preparation was by PCR. The sequencer listed for this sample is Illumina HiSeq 4000. High-throughput sequencing was used to profile the TCR beta-chain CDR3 region of each patient. In the original analysis: Drawing on CDR3 differences between clinicopathological groups, the researchers built a classifier meant to tell apart patients with distant-metastatic papillary thyroid cancer. The Shannon index was used to measure repertoire diversity, and the Morisita-Horn index was used to measure how similar tumor and blood repertoires were. Through fastp at Q25 and MiXCR, TCRdb rebuilt clones from the public reads, retaining in-frame beta chains. TCRdb's processing, not the authors' own work, is the source of the V and J calls. The sample table contains under 30,000 clones; only one count was recorded for about 15% of them. Of the sample, 3% to 4% falls within the top ten clones. None of the patients had been given any treatment before thyroid surgery. Using T-cell receptor beta sequencing, the researchers looked back retrospectively at clinical samples from patients, gathered between about 2012 and 2019.

The rearranged segments are TRBV11-2 and TRBJ1-5; 8 middle bases align to TRBD1. Material: blood. The TCR originated in a female donor with papillary thyroid cancer or a benign thyroid nodule (not recorded which). Some clones in this sample may be carry-over from other donors' samples. DNA sequence: TGTGCCAGCAGACCGGGACAGGTTCGTCAGCCCCAGCATTTT. Its protein reads: CASRPGQVRQPQHF.